This TCR beta chain was observed in a study of response to subunit inactivated influenza vaccine. Germline values: CDR1 MNHEY, CDR2 SVGAGI. The CDR3 contains 15 residues. Trimming removed 0 bases at V and 4 bases at J, with 11 bases between. In TCRdb, the RT-PCR reads were re-called with MiXCR into one record per CDR3 protein. Among roughly 760,000 distinct CDR3 sequences listed, about 20% were seen once. This rearrangement joins TRBV6-5 to TRBJ2-3, with D tentatively TRBD1 (5 bases). This clonotype originated in a man over 45 who received an inactivated influenza vaccine. The specimen comprised PBMCs from blood, sampled approximately 5 days after vaccination. CDR3 nucleotides: TGTGCCAGCAGTTACTCCCACAGGATGCCAGATACGCAGTATTTT. It translates to CASSYSHRMPDTQYF.